This TCR beta chain was sequenced in a study of blood T cell repertoires in COVID-19. For the study at large: Acute-phase and convalescent COVID-19 samples originated in the United States, Italy and Spain.

J lost 0 bases, V lost 10 bases, and 4 bases had no gene match. CDR1 is MDHEN, CDR2 SYDVKM, per germline. The CDR3 has 15 residues. Participants were aged about 18 to 90 years from approximately 23 US areas. Resolution of symptoms, clearance, or two negative PCRs was present in recovered Cohort 3 donors. Authors' data handling: The assay estimated nucleated cells by amplifying reference gene primers. Method: immunoSEQ multiplex PCR; TCRdb's copy keeps in-frame clones and lacks some. Clonal size and the V and J genes are those of that table, whereas D and trimming came from the DNA. The table records 150,000 to 200,000 clones, roughly four fifths of them present only once.

This receptor was taken from a man in his fifties who had recovered from COVID-19. Input material: PBMCs or T cells enriched from blood (not recorded which). The rearrangement uses TRBV28 and TRBJ2-4; 12 bases are a match to TRBD2. CDR3 DNA sequence: TGTGCCACTAGCGGGGGGGCCCTAGCCAAAAACATTCAGTACTTC. It yields the protein CATSGGALAKNIQYF.